The present T cell receptor beta chain was sequenced within a study of cytomegalovirus exposure and HLA in healthy donors. Study-wide points: TCR beta V segments were, for the most part, productive about 87% or about 30% of the time in an earlier analysis. Later examination showed HLA-associated TCR beta chains had greater clonal expansion than equally common others.

Researchers ran the PCR with 60 Vbeta and 13 Jbeta primers. Assay: immunoSEQ multiplex PCR; the TCRdb copy retains only in-frame clones and omits some. Altogether roughly 150,000 clones are present, over 70% being singletons, with the ten largest covering 1.5% to 1.7%. On this clone itself: The antigen is unknown.

Germline V CDR1 and CDR2: SEHNR, FQNEAQ (reference sequence). The J segment lost 5 bases and the V segment lost 5 bases, leaving 4 bases of the junction unmatched. The CDR3 spans 14 residues. J is TRBJ1-5 and V is TRBV7-9, with 9 bases aligning to TRBD1. Material: PBMCs. The source of this sequence is a woman in her late teens or twenties in good health and CMV-seronegative. As DNA, the CDR3 is TGTGCCAGCAGCCCACAGGGGGCTTATCAGCCCCAGCATTTT. This translates into CASSPQGAYQPQHF.